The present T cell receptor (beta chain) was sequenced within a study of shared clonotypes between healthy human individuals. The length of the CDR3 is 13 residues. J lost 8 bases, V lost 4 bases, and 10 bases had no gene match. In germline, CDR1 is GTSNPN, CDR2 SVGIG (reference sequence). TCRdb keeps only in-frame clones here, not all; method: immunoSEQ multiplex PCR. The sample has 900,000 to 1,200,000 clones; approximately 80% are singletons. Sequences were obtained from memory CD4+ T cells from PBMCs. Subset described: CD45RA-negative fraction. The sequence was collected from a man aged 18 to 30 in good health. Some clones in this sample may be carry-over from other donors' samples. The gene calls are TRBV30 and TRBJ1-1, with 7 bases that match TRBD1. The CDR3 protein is CAWKGGLGEEAFF. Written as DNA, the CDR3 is TGTGCCTGGAAAGGGGGCCTCGGGGAGGAAGCTTTCTTT.